This passage covers 28 T cell receptor beta chains from one sample sequenced in a study of blood T cell repertoires in COVID-19. Data came from immunoSEQ multiplex PCR; TCRdb stores just in-frame clones and leaves some out. Of roughly 180,000 clones in the sample, approximately 85% were seen once. Material: peripheral blood. These receptors were obtained from a man older than 75 with COVID-19, enrolled during active disease.

The V call is TRBV18, the J call TRBJ1-2; 10 bases match TRBD1. This CDR3 contains 16 residues. The V gene end was trimmed by 6 bases and the J gene end by 6 bases; junction bases not matched to a gene: 13. Germline loops: CDR1 KGHSH, CDR2 LQKENI. CDR3 in DNA: TGTGCCAGCTCTCCTACCCGAGGGACAGGGGTCGATGGCTACACCTTC. Translation gives CASSPTRGTGVDGYTF.

The rearrangement uses TRBV4-3 and TRBJ1-6, with unresolved D. The V gene's germline CDR1 is LGHNA and CDR2 YSLEER. The CDR3 extends over 16 amino acids. Deletions cut 0 bases from V and 7 bases from J, with 13 bases between. The CDR3: CASSQERNSRNSPLHF. The CDR3 DNA follows: TGCGCCAGCAGCCAAGAAAGAAACAGTAGAAATTCACCCCTCCACTTT.

The rearrangement links TRBV7-6 to TRBJ2-1; a possible D gene is TRBD1 (5 bases). This CDR3 has 15 amino acids. CDR1 SGHVS and CDR2 FNYEAQ come from the germline V gene. The V gene lost 0 bases and the J gene lost 7 bases, with 13 bases spanning the gap. Written as DNA, the CDR3 is TGTGCCAGCAGCTTAGCGCCAGGGCAGATGAATGAGCAGTTCTTC. Protein: CASSLAPGQMNEQFF.

This sequence joins TRBV5-1 and TRBJ1-2; D is possibly TRBD1 (5 bases). Germline loops: CDR1 SGHRS, CDR2 YFSETQ. Trimming removed 4 bases from V and 2 bases from J, with 15 bases in between. This CDR3 is 15 amino acids long. Written as DNA, the CDR3 is TGCGCCAGCAGCGATTCCGGACATTTCAACTATGGCTACACCTTC. Its translation: CASSDSGHFNYGYTF.

The chain recombines TRBV5-1 with TRBJ1-2, with TRBD1 matching over 12 bases. The CDR3 consists of 15 residues. Trimming removed 1 base from V and 8 bases from J; junction bases left unmatched: 6. Germline CDR1 is SGHRS and CDR2 is YFSETQ. CDR3 in DNA: TGCGCCAGCAGCTTGACGGGACAGGGGGCATTCGGCTACACCTTC. It translates to CASSLTGQGAFGYTF.

This clone has only one observation. The chain couples TRBV5-5 to TRBJ1-4, with unresolved D. Looked up from germline, CDR1 is SGHKS and CDR2 is YYEKEE (reference sequence). The CDR3 spans 15 residues. The V end was cut by 4 bases, the J end by 8 bases, with 18 bases between. This CDR3 is CASSGEGERGEKLFF. The CDR3 coding sequence is TGTGCCAGCAGCGGGGAGGGTGAAAGAGGGGAAAAACTGTTTTTT.

The chain has TRBV6-5 and TRBJ1-2; TRBD1 agrees at 8 bases. With 6 bases clipped from V and 3 bases from J, the junction kept 3 bases outside the gene matches. The CDR3 length is 13 residues. Per the germline V gene, CDR1 is MNHEY and CDR2 is SVGAGI. CDR3 sequence (DNA): TGTGCCAGCAGACTGGGACAGGACTATGGCTACACCTTC. Its translation is CASRLGQDYGYTF.

The J gene is TRBJ1-6, the V gene TRBV5-1, with 8 bases aligning to TRBD1. CDR3 length: 18 residues. V trimming: 0 bases; J trimming: 0 bases; junction bases outside the gene matches: 5. Germline loops: CDR1 SGHRS, CDR2 YFSETQ. CDR3 bases: TGCGCCAGCAGCTTGGCCAGGACAGGGAGCTCCTATAATTCACCCCTCCACTTT. Encoded protein: CASSLARTGSSYNSPLHF.

The chain employs TRBV18 and TRBJ2-3, with D perhaps TRBD1 (5 bases). Germline V gives CDR1 KGHSH, CDR2 LQKENI. Trimming shortened V by 4 bases and J by 3 bases, and 8 bases separated the two germline ends. CDR3 length: 13 residues. CDR3 sequence reads: CASSLPGTDTQYF. The CDR3 DNA sequence: TGTGCCAGCTCACTCCCAGGGACAGATACGCAGTATTTT.

The V gene is TRBV19, the J gene TRBJ1-1; weak D call: TRBD1 (5 bases). V was pared by 5 bases and J by 0 bases, with 7 bases between. The CDR3 has 13 amino acids. Looked up from germline, CDR1 is LNHDA and CDR2 is SQIVND (reference sequence). CDR3 amino acids: CASSSQVNTEAFF. Written as DNA, the CDR3 is TGTGCCAGTAGTTCACAGGTGAACACTGAAGCTTTCTTT.

The chain recombines TRBV10-3 with TRBJ1-2, with D perhaps TRBD1 (5 bases). CDR3 size: 11 residues. V was clipped by 5 bases and J by 7 bases, with 8 bases between them. Germline V gene sequence: CDR1 ENHRY, CDR2 SYGVKD. CDR3 loop: CAISQGSGYTF. In nucleotides, the CDR3 is TGTGCCATCAGTCAGGGCTCTGGCTACACCTTC.

This clone has just a few counts. The chain has TRBV9 and TRBJ1-2; 8 bases fit TRBD1. V was clipped by 0 bases and J by 4 bases; unmatched bases: 8. Germline loops: CDR1 SGDLS, CDR2 YYNGEE. This CDR3 contains 16 residues. For the CDR3, the DNA is TGTGCCAGCAGCGTAGGGAGTCAGGGGGCCACCTATGGCTACACCTTC. It specifies CASSVGSQGATYGYTF. The full variable domain, completed using reference TRBV9 and TRBJ1-2, is DSGVTQTPKHLITATGQRVTLRCSPRSGDLSVYWYQQSLDQGLQFLIQYYNGEERAKGNILERFSAQQFPDLHSELNLSSLELGDSALYFCASSVGSQGATYGYTFGSGTRLTVV.

The chain uses TRBV4-1 and TRBJ1-1, with D perhaps TRBD1 (5 bases). Germline V gives CDR1 MGHRA, CDR2 YSYEKL. Trimming left V 2 bases short and J 2 bases short, with 18 bases between. This CDR3 is built from 17 residues. CDR3 DNA: TGCGCCAGCAGCCAAAGAGGCTGGGCGGGGGGAAACACTGAAGCTTTCTTT. Its protein product is CASSQRGWAGGNTEAFF.

The J gene is TRBJ2-7, the V gene TRBV5-6; D unresolved. This CDR3 has 15 amino acids. Germline V gene sequence: CDR1 SGHDT, CDR2 YYEEEE. Between the trimmed V and J ends, which lost 0 bases and 0 bases, there was a span of 10 bases. This CDR3 is CASSLVAASSYEQYF. The DNA for the CDR3 is TGTGCCAGCAGCTTGGTGGCGGCTAGCTCCTACGAGCAGTACTTC.

V gene TRBV28 combines with J gene TRBJ1-2, with TRBD1 identical over 8 bases. This CDR3 has 14 amino acids. V gave up 7 bases and J gave up 8 bases; unmatched junction bases: 12. Germline V gives CDR1 MDHEN, CDR2 SYDVKM. The CDR3 loop is CASTGTGGNGGYTF. The CDR3 nucleotides read TGTGCCAGCACCGGGACAGGCGGGAACGGAGGCTACACCTTC.

The chain links TRBV19 to TRBJ2-3, with a weak D call TRBD1 (6 bases). Trimming left V 3 bases short and J 2 bases short, with 12 bases between. The germline V gene has CDR1 LNHDA and CDR2 SQIVND (reference sequence). The CDR3 has 15 amino acids. The CDR3 spells CASSIVGHDTDTQYF. In nucleotides, the CDR3 is TGTGCCAGTAGTATTGTGGGACATGACACAGATACGCAGTATTTT.

This clone was counted only a few times. Other DNA sequences from this sample encode an identical CDR3 as well. The J gene is TRBJ1-1, the V gene TRBV5-1; D unclear. The germline V gene encodes CDR1 SGHRS and CDR2 YFSETQ. The CDR3 extends over 14 amino acids. The V end was cut by 1 base, the J end by 0 bases, with 7 bases between. CDR3 in DNA: TGCGCCAGCAGCTTGTCAGGAATGAACACTGAAGCTTTCTTT. It is translated as CASSLSGMNTEAFF.

The gene calls are TRBV7-2 and TRBJ1-5, with 9 positions matching TRBD1. CDR3 size: 15 residues. V lost 1 base to trimming and J lost 4 bases; unmatched junction nucleotides: 2. CDR1 SGHTA and CDR2 FQGNSA come from the germline V gene. The CDR3 here is CASSLDGTGNQPQHF. The CDR3 DNA reads TGTGCCAGCAGCTTAGACGGGACAGGGAATCAGCCCCAGCATTTT.

The rearrangement joins TRBV5-1 to TRBJ2-2; D uncertain. CDR1 and CDR2 from the germline V gene are SGHRS and YFSETQ. This CDR3 has 15 amino acids. The V and J ends lost 6 bases and 4 bases respectively, with 16 bases between them. For the CDR3, the DNA is TGCGCCAGCAACCAAGCCGCCTCGAGCACCGGGGAGCTGTTTTTT. As protein: CASNQAASSTGELFF.

The chain uses TRBV2 and TRBJ1-6; possible D gene TRBD1, 5 bases. The V gene's germline CDR1 is SNHLY and CDR2 FYNNEI. The CDR3 length is 17 residues. V was cut by 2 bases and J by 6 bases, with 17 bases left in between. This CDR3 is CASSETGVRASNSPLHF. In DNA form, the CDR3 reads TGTGCCAGCAGTGAAACGGGGGTGAGGGCCTCTAATTCACCCCTCCACTTT.

J is TRBJ1-4 and V is TRBV9; no definite D call. There are 16 residues in the CDR3. Trimming took off 3 bases at V and 4 bases at J, with 16 bases between the two ends. The germline V gene has CDR1 SGDLS and CDR2 YYNGEE. In DNA form, the CDR3 reads TGTGCCAGCAGCGCGGGGAGTCATCCGGTTAATGAAAAACTGTTTTTT. Translated: CASSAGSHPVNEKLFF.

The rearrangement joins TRBV29-1 to TRBJ2-3; D perhaps matches TRBD2 (6 bases). Germline CDR1 is SQVTM and CDR2 is ANQGSEA. The CDR3 covers 16 residues. The V end was cut by 4 bases, the J end by 0 bases, with 17 bases between. CDR3 DNA: TGCAGCGTTGGAAGGGTGGCTAGCGCCAGCACAGATACGCAGTATTTT. Its translation is CSVGRVASASTDTQYF.

The chain recombines TRBV27 with TRBJ1-1; 7 bases align to TRBD1. The J segment lost 3 bases and the V segment lost 6 bases, leaving 7 bases of the junction unmatched. Germline V CDR1 and CDR2: MNHEY, SMNVEV (reference sequence). This CDR3 is 14 amino acids long. The DNA for the CDR3 is TGTGCCAGCAGACAAATAGACAGGGACACTGAAGCTTTCTTT. This codes for CASRQIDRDTEAFF.

The chain combines TRBV18 with TRBJ1-1; D gene unclear. Trimming shortened V by 6 bases and J by 5 bases, and 13 bases separated the two germline ends. CDR3 length: 13 amino acids. Germline loops: CDR1 KGHSH, CDR2 LQKENI. The CDR3 DNA reads TGTGCCAGCTCCACCGCCGGGTTTACTGAAGCTTTCTTT. Amino acid sequence: CASSTAGFTEAFF.

The chain uses TRBV14 and TRBJ1-2, with D tentatively TRBD1 (5 bases). With 2 bases removed from V and 8 bases from J, the gap between germline ends came to 15 bases. The germline gives CDR1 SGHDN, CDR2 FVKESK. This CDR3 has 14 amino acids. DNA for the CDR3: TGTGCCAGCAGCCAAATCGAACAGGTCCGAGGCTACACCTTC. This sequence encodes CASSQIEQVRGYTF.

This clone was seen more than once but under ten times. The V gene is TRBV12-3 or TRBV12-4, the J gene TRBJ1-2, with D maybe TRBD1 (6 bases). This CDR3 comprises 12 residues. V was trimmed by 5 bases and J by 4 bases, leaving 8 bases between them. CDR3: CASSTGRYGYTF. For the CDR3, the DNA is TGTGCCAGCAGTACAGGGCGCTATGGCTACACCTTC.

The chain recombines TRBV14 with TRBJ2-3; D unresolved. V lost 4 bases to trimming and J lost 8 bases, with 13 bases between them. The CDR3 is 13 residues long. CDR1 is SGHDN and CDR2 is FVKESK in the germline V gene. DNA for the CDR3: TGTGCCAGCAGCCCGAGCAACCTCGGTACGCAGTATTTT. It encodes CASSPSNLGTQYF.

The chain is built from TRBV5-5 and TRBJ2-3, with D perhaps matching TRBD2 (6 bases). Germline V gene data show CDR1 as SGHKS and CDR2 as YYEKEE (reference sequence). V lost 0 bases and J lost 9, with 8 bases in between. The CDR3 runs 12 residues. Here the CDR3 reads CASSLAGETQYF. The CDR3 bases are TGTGCCAGCAGCTTGGCGGGGGAGACGCAGTATTTT.